This TCR beta chain was captured by sequencing in a study of T cell responses to AZD1222 COVID-19 vaccine. Regarding the study as a whole: Baseline antibody screening turned up just a handful of seropositive AZD1222 recipients.

The data were produced by immunoSEQ multiplex PCR, yet TCRdb's version contains in-frame clones alone and is incomplete. Among around 130,000 clones, about 91% were seen once, and the ten largest hold around 1.9%. Notes on this clone: The antigen is undetermined.

Second doses were pooled across both intervals (about 4 or about 12 weeks). The sequencing used peripheral blood, collected 28 days after the second AZD1222 dose. This TCR was recovered from an adult who received the AZD1222 COVID-19 vaccine.

CDR3 nucleotide sequence: TGTGCCAGCGGAGGACAGTTTAATTCACCCCTCCACTTT. Translated: CASGGQFNSPLHF. V and J are TRBV7-2 and TRBJ1-6; tentatively, D is TRBD1 (6 bases). The V gene's germline CDR1 is SGHTA and CDR2 FQGNSA. The CDR3 runs to 13 residues. The V end lost 8 bases, the J end lost 6 bases, and 11 bases lay between the germline ends.